These T cell receptor beta chains were read from a single sample in a study of radiotherapy plus CTLA-4 blockade in lung cancer. TCRdb keeps only in-frame clones here, not all; method: immunoSEQ multiplex PCR. Of about 73,000 clones listed, roughly 84% are singletons. The sample was peripheral blood, taken from a patient treated with radiotherapy plus ipilimumab. These receptors all stem from a human donor with non-small cell lung cancer that progressed on radiotherapy plus ipilimumab. Both conserved end residues are part of each CDR3. The D gene is left open where the match is weak. Size values are once, few and many counts, or a class for expanded clones, and some rows have none.

abundance	v_gene	d_gene	j_gene	CDR3nt	CDR3aa
NA	TRBV5-6	TRBD1	TRBJ2-1	TGTGCCAGCAGCTCAACTAACAGGGGGCTCGGTGAGCAGTTCTTC	CASSSTNRGLGEQFF
NA	TRBV28	TRBD1	TRBJ1-5	TGTGCCAGCAGGGGGGACAGTAGCAATCAGCCCCAGCATTTT	CASRGDSSNQPQHF
NA	TRBV19	NA	TRBJ1-2	TGTGCCAGTAGGCCGATAGGCGGGGTTTCTGGCTATGGCTACACCTTC	CASRPIGGVSGYGYTF
once	TRBV9	TRBD2	TRBJ2-3	TGTGCCAGCAGCGTAAGGACTAGCGGGATAGATACGCAGTATTTT	CASSVRTSGIDTQYF
NA	TRBV30	NA	TRBJ2-1	TGTGCCTGGAGTGAGGAGGGCGATGAGCAGTTCTTC	CAWSEEGDEQFF
NA	TRBV9	TRBD1	TRBJ2-2	TGTGCCAGCACAGGGGGGAACACCGGGGAGCTGTTTTTT	CASTGGNTGELFF
NA	TRBV2	NA	TRBJ2-5	TGTGCCAGCAGTGGGGGAATCAAGAATAGAGAGACCCAGTACTTC	CASSGGIKNRETQYF
NA	TRBV28	NA	TRBJ2-1	TGTGCCAGCAGTTTAGGGTCCGGCGGGGCCTACAATGAGCAGTTCTTC	CASSLGSGGAYNEQFF
NA	TRBV27	NA	TRBJ1-4	TGTGCCAGCAGTCCCTTGAGTGAAACTAATGAAAAACTGTTTTTT	CASSPLSETNEKLFF
NA	TRBV4-1	TRBD1	TRBJ1-1	TGCGCCAGCAGCCAAGTGAGCGGGACAGGGGGCCTCCACACTGAAGCTTTCTTT	CASSQVSGTGGLHTEAFF
medium-sized	TRBV4-2	TRBD2	TRBJ2-2	TGTGCCAGCAAGGTAGCGGGAGAGACCGGGGAGCTGTTTTTT	CASKVAGETGELFF
NA	TRBV19	NA	TRBJ2-2	TGTGCCAGTACCCAGGTATCAGGTGGCACCGGGGAGCTGTTTTTT	CASTQVSGGTGELFF
NA	TRBV2	TRBD1	TRBJ2-4	TGTGCCAGCAGTGCTGACAGGGGGAGGGACATTCAGTACTTC	CASSADRGRDIQYF
NA	TRBV30	TRBD1	TRBJ1-2	TGTGCCTCAATGACAGGGAGTGGCTACACCTTC	CASMTGSGYTF
NA	TRBV11-2	NA	TRBJ1-1	TGTGCCAGCAGCTTAGTCAGGGTCGTGGGTACTGAAGCTTTCTTT	CASSLVRVVGTEAFF
NA	TRBV5-1	TRBD2	TRBJ2-2	TGCGCCAGCAGCTCCGGGACTAGCGGCACCGGGGAGCTGTTTTTT	CASSSGTSGTGELFF
NA	TRBV5-4	TRBD2	TRBJ2-5	TGTGCCAGCAGCACACCCGGACTAGCGGGAGTGGAGACCCAGTACTTC	CASSTPGLAGVETQYF
NA	TRBV19	TRBD2	TRBJ2-3	TGTGCCAGTAGTACCCACCGATTAGCGGGAGGTGTTGCAGGGGATACGCAGTATTTT	CASSTHRLAGGVAGDTQYF
NA	TRBV7-9	NA	TRBJ1-1	TGTGCCAGCAGCTTAGAACTAATGAACACTGAAGCTTTCTTT	CASSLELMNTEAFF
NA	TRBV29-1	TRBD2	TRBJ2-7	TGCAGCGTCAGGGGGGGACTAGCGGGAGGTTTCAGTTCGTACGAGCAGTACTTC	CSVRGGLAGGFSSYEQYF
NA	TRBV7-6	NA	TRBJ1-1	TGTGCCAGCAGCTTATTCGAGGGGTCTGAAGCTTTCTTT	CASSLFEGSEAFF
NA	TRBV10-3	TRBD1	TRBJ2-6	TGTGCCATCAGTGATAATACCCCGGGACAGACGGTATCTGGGGCCAACGTCCTGACTTTC	CAISDNTPGQTVSGANVLTF
NA	TRBV7-2	NA	TRBJ1-2	TGTGCCAGCAGCTTGGTCCACAAGGTGTATGGCTACACCTTC	CASSLVHKVYGYTF
NA	TRBV10-1	TRBD2	TRBJ2-2	TGCGCCAGCAGCGCCGAAGGGACTAGCGTGAACACCGGGGAGCTGTTTTTT	CASSAEGTSVNTGELFF